This record concerns one TCR beta chain sequence. Profiling relied on immunoSEQ multiplex PCR, and the TCRdb table lists in-frame clones only, not all of them. The sample consists of 95,000 to 100,000 clones, around 95% of them appearing once. Trimming cost V 3 bases and J 8 bases, with 13 bases left between them. The CDR3 consists of 13 residues. Germline values: CDR1 MGHDK, CDR2 SYGVNS. This entry comes from a study of technical replicates of blood from a handful of donors. The source of this sequence is a human donor in good health. The sample consisted of T cells isolated from PBMCs. V usage is TRBV25-1 and J usage is TRBJ1-1; unclear D gene. CDR3 residues: CASSELNGPEAFF. The CDR3 DNA is TGTGCCAGCAGTGAGTTAAACGGTCCCGAAGCTTTCTTT.